A selection of T cell receptor beta chains follows, all from one sample in a study of CD4 T cells in relation to SARS-CoV-2 and coronaviruses. Generated by immunoSEQ multiplex PCR, the TCRdb table keeps only in-frame clones and is missing some. The sample lists 38,000 or so clones; 60% to 80% were seen once. These TCRs are of unknown antigen specificity. The sequenced material came from memory CD4+ T cells from PBMCs, cultured in vitro. These receptor sequences come from an adult with COVID-19. Each CDR3 is given with its conserved first and last residue. D genes are given only for firm matches. Some rows mark clone size as missing; the rest say once, few, many or name a class of expanded clone.

j_call clone_size v_call d_call cdr3_nt cdr3_aa
TRBJ2-2 NA TRBV3-1/TRBV3-2 TRBD2 TGTGCCAGCAGCCTCCTAGCGGGAGTAAACACCGGGGAGCTGTTTTTT CASSLLAGVNTGELFF
TRBJ2-6 NA TRBV11-2 TRBD2 TGTGCCAGCAGGTGGACTAGCGGGCCGTCTGGGGCCAACGTCCTGACTTTC CASRWTSGPSGANVLTF
TRBJ2-1 NA TRBV9 TRBD2 TGTGCCACATCTCCGGGACTAGCTTATAATGAGCAGTTCTTC CATSPGLAYNEQFF
TRBJ2-3 NA TRBV9 NA TGTGCCAGCAGCGTAGTTCCCGTCGATACGCAGTATTTT CASSVVPVDTQYF
TRBJ2-7 NA TRBV11-2 NA TGTGCCAGCAGCTTAGGGGACACCTCCTACGAGCAGTACTTC CASSLGDTSYEQYF
TRBJ1-5 few TRBV27 NA TGTGCCAGCAAGGCGGACAGAAACAATCAGCCCCAGCATTTT CASKADRNNQPQHF
TRBJ2-2 NA TRBV6-2/TRBV6-3 NA TGTGCCAGCAGTTTAAGAGGAGGTTCGGCAGACAACACCGGGGAGCTGTTTTTT CASSLRGGSADNTGELFF
TRBJ2-7 NA TRBV6-5 TRBD1 TGTGCCAGCAGTTACTCTGGACAGGGTCCCTACGAGCAGTACTTC CASSYSGQGPYEQYF
TRBJ1-2 NA TRBV7-6 NA TGTGCCAGCAGCTTAGAGGCGGGGTCTGCCTATGGCTACACCTTC CASSLEAGSAYGYTF
TRBJ1-1 NA TRBV3-1/TRBV3-2 TRBD1 TGTGCCAGCAGCCAAACACCGGGACAGAGAGAAGCTTTCTTT CASSQTPGQREAFF
TRBJ2-5 NA TRBV5-1 NA TGCGCCAGCAGCGCGGACCAAGAGACCCAGTACTTC CASSADQETQYF
TRBJ2-4 NA TRBV4-2 TRBD2 TGTGCCAGCAGCCCCGGGACTAGCGGATCAAACATTCAGTACTTC CASSPGTSGSNIQYF
TRBJ2-7 NA TRBV11-2 NA TGTGCCAGCAGCTCATCCCTTCTGAGCAGTTACGAGCAGTACTTC CASSSSLLSSYEQYF
TRBJ2-4 few TRBV6-5 NA TGTGCCAGCAGTTACTTAGCTGACAGGGAGGGCATTCAGTACTTC CASSYLADREGIQYF
TRBJ2-3 NA TRBV28 TRBD2 TGTGCCAGCAGTACTGGGACTAGTGCAGGAAGCACAGATACGCAGTATTTT CASSTGTSAGSTDTQYF
TRBJ1-1 once TRBV28 NA TGTGCCAGCAAGCCGGGATTCAACACTGAAGCTTTCTTT CASKPGFNTEAFF
TRBJ2-7 NA TRBV28 NA TGTGCCAGCAGCTTACAGGATGAGCAGTACTTC CASSLQDEQYF
TRBJ2-3 NA TRBV5-4 NA TGTGCCAGCAGCTCAAAGGCCGGGGATACGCAGTATTTT CASSSKAGDTQYF
TRBJ2-5 once TRBV19 NA TGTGCCAGTAGTACCGGATTGGGGGGGACCCAGTACTTC CASSTGLGGTQYF
TRBJ2-7 NA TRBV24-1 NA TGTGCCACCAGTGAGGGGTCGTTGGAGCAGTACTTC CATSEGSLEQYF
TRBJ2-7 NA TRBV6-5 NA TGTGCCAGCAGCCATAACCAGGGTGCCTACGAGCAGTACTTC CASSHNQGAYEQYF
TRBJ2-7 NA TRBV29-1 NA TGCAGCGTTGAAGGCGTAAGCGGGTCCTACGAGCAGTACTTC CSVEGVSGSYEQYF
TRBJ2-1 NA TRBV28 TRBD2 TGTGCCAGCAGACGGGCCGGGACTAGCCTCTACAATGAGCAGTTCTTC CASRRAGTSLYNEQFF
TRBJ1-2 NA TRBV5-1 TRBD1 TGCGCCAGCAGCCCGACAGGGGGTAACTATGGCTACACCTTC CASSPTGGNYGYTF
TRBJ2-2 NA TRBV19 TRBD2 TGTGCCAGTAGTATAGGACTAGCCTCCGGGGAGCTGTTTTTT CASSIGLASGELFF
TRBJ2-1 few TRBV6-5 TRBD2 TGTGCCAGCAGTTACGACCCCGGGAGGTACAATGAGCAGTTCTTC CASSYDPGRYNEQFF
TRBJ2-1 NA TRBV10-3 NA TGTGCCATCAGTGAGTCGAATAGGGGAAGCTCCTACAATGAGCAGTTCTTC CAISESNRGSSYNEQFF
TRBJ2-1 NA TRBV7-9 TRBD2 TGTGCCAGCAGCTTATTCCTCCTACTAGCGGGAGTGCACAATGAGCAGTTCTTC CASSLFLLLAGVHNEQFF
TRBJ2-7 NA TRBV28 TRBD2 TGTGCCAGCAGTTTGGGTGGTCACGGGAGGTTTACCTACGAGCAGTACTTC CASSLGGHGRFTYEQYF
TRBJ1-5 NA TRBV27 TRBD1 TGTGCCAGCAGTCCGGGACAGGGGAGTTATCAGCCCCAGCATTTT CASSPGQGSYQPQHF
TRBJ2-1 NA TRBV27 TRBD2 TGTGCCAGCAAAAAGACTAGCTCGAGGTACAATGAGCAGTTCTTC CASKKTSSRYNEQFF
TRBJ1-5 NA TRBV19 TRBD1 TGTGCCAGTAGTCAGGGGGATCAGCCCCAGCATTTT CASSQGDQPQHF
TRBJ2-3 NA TRBV9 TRBD2 TGTGCCAGCAGCGTACGTAGCGGGAGAGCAGATACGCAGTATTTT CASSVRSGRADTQYF
TRBJ1-1 once TRBV6-5 NA TGTGCCACCCGACCCGGCGGGGGTGTATTAGCTTTCTTT CATRPGGGVLAFF
TRBJ1-1 NA TRBV6-6 TRBD1 TGTGCCAGCATTAAACAGGGGTTGCGTTCTGAAGCTTTCTTT CASIKQGLRSEAFF
TRBJ1-4 once TRBV30 NA TGTGCCTGGAGTGTACGGGGCGGCGATGAAAAACTGTTTTTT CAWSVRGGDEKLFF
TRBJ2-1 NA TRBV7-6 NA TGTGCCAGCAGCCCCCCAACAGGTCCCGCGGGTGAGCAGTTCTTC CASSPPTGPAGEQFF
TRBJ2-7 NA TRBV18 TRBD2 TGTGCCAGCTCCCCCGGACTAGCGGGAGGCAGGGAGCAGTACTTC CASSPGLAGGREQYF
TRBJ1-5 once TRBV6-5 NA TGTGCCAGCAGTCGGGGCTTTTGGAGCAATCAGCCCCAGCATTTT CASSRGFWSNQPQHF
TRBJ2-5 NA TRBV23-1 TRBD1 TGCGCCAGCAGTCAATCCCGGGACAGGGCGTATTTCGGGGAGACCCAGTACTTC CASSQSRDRAYFGETQYF
TRBJ2-3 NA TRBV6-5 NA TGTGCCAGCAGGGGCTCTGGCACAGATACGCAGTATTTT CASRGSGTDTQYF
TRBJ2-7 NA TRBV5-1 NA TGCGCCAGCAGCTCCCGGGACGGACCCTACGAGCAGTACTTC CASSSRDGPYEQYF
TRBJ1-2 NA TRBV5-1 NA TGCGCCAGCAGCTTGGCCGCCGGGGTTGTATACGGCTACACCTTC CASSLAAGVVYGYTF
TRBJ1-5 NA TRBV11-2 TRBD1 TGTGCCAGCAGCATACAGGGGAGCAATCAGCCCCAGCATTTT CASSIQGSNQPQHF
TRBJ2-7 NA TRBV3-1/TRBV3-2 NA TGTGCCAGCAGCCAAGTTCCGATAGCCTACGAGCAGTACTTC CASSQVPIAYEQYF
TRBJ2-1 few TRBV2 NA TGTGCCAGCAGTGAAGAGGGCTACTACAATGAGCAGTTCTTC CASSEEGYYNEQFF
TRBJ2-3 NA TRBV5-6 NA TGTGCCAGCAGCTTGATAGGGACCCCAGATACGCAGTATTTT CASSLIGTPDTQYF
TRBJ2-7 NA TRBV15 NA TGTGCCACCAGCAGAGCTCGGGCTGGACGAGGCGACGAGCAGTACTTC CATSRARAGRGDEQYF
TRBJ2-3 NA TRBV4-3 NA TGCGCCAGCAGCCAAGGAAGGGCAGATACGCAGTATTTT CASSQGRADTQYF
TRBJ2-5 NA TRBV11-2 TRBD2 TGTGCCAGCAGCACCTTTCTAGCGGGCCAAGAGACCCAGTACTTC CASSTFLAGQETQYF
TRBJ1-2 NA TRBV6-5 TRBD1 TGTGCCAGCAGTCGCGCCGGGACAGGGAATGGCTACACCTTC CASSRAGTGNGYTF
TRBJ2-1 NA TRBV2 TRBD2 TGTGCCAGCCTTGAGGATAGCGGGGGGTACAATGAGCAGTTCTTC CASLEDSGGYNEQFF
TRBJ1-5 NA TRBV10-3 TRBD1 TGTGCCATCAGTGAACTTGCTAGCGGACAGGGCGGGAATCAGCCCCAGCATTTT CAISELASGQGGNQPQHF